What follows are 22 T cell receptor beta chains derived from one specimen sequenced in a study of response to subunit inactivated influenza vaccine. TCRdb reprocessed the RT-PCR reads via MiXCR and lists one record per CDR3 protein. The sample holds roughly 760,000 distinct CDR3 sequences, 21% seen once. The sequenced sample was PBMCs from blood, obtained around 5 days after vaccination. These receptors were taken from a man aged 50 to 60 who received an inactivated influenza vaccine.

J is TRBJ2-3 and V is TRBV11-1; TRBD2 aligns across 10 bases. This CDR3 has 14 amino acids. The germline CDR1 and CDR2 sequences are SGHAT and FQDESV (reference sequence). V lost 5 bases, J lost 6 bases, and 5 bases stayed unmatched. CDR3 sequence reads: CASSAGLAFDTQYF. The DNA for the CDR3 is TGTGCCAGCAGCGCGGGACTAGCGTTTGATACGCAGTATTTT.

CDR3 sequence (DNA): TGTGCCAGCAGTCCGAGATGGGGGGAGGGTGAAAAACTGTTTTTT. This codes for CASSPRWGEGEKLFF. The chain employs TRBV12-3 or TRBV12-4 and TRBJ1-4; D is perhaps TRBD1 (5 bases). This CDR3 has 15 amino acids. V was trimmed by 5 bases and J by 7 bases, leaving 17 bases between them.

CDR3 DNA: TGTGCCAGCAGGGGGGGACAGGGACACGATCAGCCCCAGCATTTT. This codes for CASRGGQGHDQPQHF. This chain uses TRBV12-3 or TRBV12-4 with TRBJ1-5, with TRBD1 matching 9 bases. Trimming took 6 bases from V and 5 from J; bases not matched to a gene: 8. The CDR3 loop spans 15 amino acids.

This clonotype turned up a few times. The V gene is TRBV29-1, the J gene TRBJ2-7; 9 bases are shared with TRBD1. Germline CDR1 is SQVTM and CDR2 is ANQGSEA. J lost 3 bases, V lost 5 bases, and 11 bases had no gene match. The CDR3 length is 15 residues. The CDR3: CSVNLDRGKGYEQYF. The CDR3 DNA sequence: TGCAGCGTTAACCTGGACAGGGGAAAGGGCTACGAGCAGTACTTC.

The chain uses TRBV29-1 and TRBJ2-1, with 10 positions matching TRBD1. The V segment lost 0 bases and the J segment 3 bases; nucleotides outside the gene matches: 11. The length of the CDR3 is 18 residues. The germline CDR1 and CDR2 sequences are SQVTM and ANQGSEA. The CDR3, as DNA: TGCAGCGTTGAAGATGAGGTGTGGGGGGACAGGGGCTACAATGAGCAGTTCTTC. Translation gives CSVEDEVWGDRGYNEQFF.

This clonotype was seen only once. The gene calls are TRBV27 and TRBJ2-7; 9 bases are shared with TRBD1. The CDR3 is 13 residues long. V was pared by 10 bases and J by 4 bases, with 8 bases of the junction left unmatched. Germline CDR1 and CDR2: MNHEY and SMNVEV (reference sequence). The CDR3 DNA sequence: TGTGCCACCGCCCGAGACAGGGGGTACGAGCAGTACTTC. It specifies CATARDRGYEQYF.

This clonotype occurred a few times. In DNA form, the CDR3 reads TGCGCCAGCAGCCCGGAGGGTTTTACCACAGATACGCAGTATTTT. Its protein product is CASSPEGFTTDTQYF. V gene TRBV4-3 combines with J gene TRBJ2-3; possible D gene TRBD2, 6 bases. Germline V gene sequence: CDR1 LGHNA, CDR2 YSLEER. V was shortened by 4 bases and J by 2 bases, with 13 bases between the two germline ends. The CDR3 contains 15 residues.

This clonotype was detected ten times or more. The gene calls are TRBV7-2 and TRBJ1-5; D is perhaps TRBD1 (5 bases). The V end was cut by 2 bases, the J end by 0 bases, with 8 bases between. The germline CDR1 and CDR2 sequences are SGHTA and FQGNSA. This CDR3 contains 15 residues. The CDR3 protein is CASSLFTGSNQPQHF. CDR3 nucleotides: TGTGCCAGCAGCTTATTTACAGGTAGCAATCAGCCCCAGCATTTT.

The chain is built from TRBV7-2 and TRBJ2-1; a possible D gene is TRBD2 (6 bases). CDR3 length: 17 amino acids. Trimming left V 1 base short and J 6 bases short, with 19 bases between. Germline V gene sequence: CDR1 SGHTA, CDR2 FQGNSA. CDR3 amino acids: CASSLVPRPGRGNEQFF. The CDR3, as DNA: TGTGCCAGCAGCTTAGTGCCCCGGCCGGGGCGGGGCAATGAGCAGTTCTTC.

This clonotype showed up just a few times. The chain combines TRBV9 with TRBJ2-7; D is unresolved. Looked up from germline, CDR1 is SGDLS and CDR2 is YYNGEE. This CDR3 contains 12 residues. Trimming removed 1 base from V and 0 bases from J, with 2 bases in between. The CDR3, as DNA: TGTGCCAGCAGCGTAAACTCCTACGAGCAGTACTTC. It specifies CASSVNSYEQYF.

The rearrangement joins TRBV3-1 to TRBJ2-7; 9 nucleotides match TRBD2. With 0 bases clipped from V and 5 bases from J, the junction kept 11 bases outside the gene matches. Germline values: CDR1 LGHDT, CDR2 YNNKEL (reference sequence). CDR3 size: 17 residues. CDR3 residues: CASSQDGGLAIRHEQYF. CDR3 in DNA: TGTGCCAGCAGCCAAGATGGGGGACTAGCAATAAGGCACGAGCAGTACTTC.

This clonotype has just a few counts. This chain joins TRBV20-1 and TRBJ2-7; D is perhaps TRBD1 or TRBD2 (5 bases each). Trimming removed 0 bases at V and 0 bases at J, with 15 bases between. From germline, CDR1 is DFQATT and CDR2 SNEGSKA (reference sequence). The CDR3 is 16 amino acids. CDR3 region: CSARDSSGRSSYEQYF. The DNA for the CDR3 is TGCAGTGCTAGAGATTCGTCGGGACGGAGCTCCTACGAGCAGTACTTC.

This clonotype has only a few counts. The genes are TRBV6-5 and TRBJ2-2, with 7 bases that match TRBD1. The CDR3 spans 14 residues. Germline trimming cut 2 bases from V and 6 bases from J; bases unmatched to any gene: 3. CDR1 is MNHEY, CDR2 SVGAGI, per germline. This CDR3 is CASSYRQGSGELFF. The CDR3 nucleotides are TGTGCCAGCAGTTACCGACAGGGATCCGGGGAGCTGTTTTTT.

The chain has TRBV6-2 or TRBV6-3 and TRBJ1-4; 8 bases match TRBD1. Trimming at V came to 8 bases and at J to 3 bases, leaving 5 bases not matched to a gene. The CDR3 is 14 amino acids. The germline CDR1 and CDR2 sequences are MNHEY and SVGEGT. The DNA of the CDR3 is TGTGCCAGCGGAGACAGGGGAGCTAATGAAAAACTGTTTTTT. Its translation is CASGDRGANEKLFF.

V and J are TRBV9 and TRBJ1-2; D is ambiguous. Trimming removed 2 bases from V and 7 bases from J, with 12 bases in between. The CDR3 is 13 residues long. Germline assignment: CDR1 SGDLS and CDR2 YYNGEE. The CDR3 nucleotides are TGTGCCAGCAGCGTTGGCCCGAAGGGTGGCTACACCTTC. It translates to CASSVGPKGGYTF.

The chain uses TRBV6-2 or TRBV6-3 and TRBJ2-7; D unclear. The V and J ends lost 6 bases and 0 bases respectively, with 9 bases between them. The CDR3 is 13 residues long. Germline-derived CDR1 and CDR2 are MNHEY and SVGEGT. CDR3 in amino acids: CASRPRSSYEQYF. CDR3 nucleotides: TGTGCCAGCAGACCAAGGAGCTCCTACGAGCAGTACTTC.

CDR3 region: CSARRTAEQYF. Written as DNA, the CDR3 is TGCAGTGCTCGAAGGACAGCCGAGCAGTACTTC. This chain uses TRBV20-1 with TRBJ2-7, with D perhaps matching TRBD1 (6 bases). The germline CDR1 and CDR2 sequences are DFQATT and SNEGSKA (reference sequence). This CDR3 spans 11 amino acids. V shed 5 bases and J shed 6 bases, with 11 bases lying between them.

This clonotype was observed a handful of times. CDR3 DNA sequence: TGCGCCAGCAGCTTGGGGGGACAGACTACAGATACGCAGTATTTT. Protein: CASSLGGQTTDTQYF. The V gene is TRBV5-1, the J gene TRBJ2-3, with 7 bases fitting TRBD1. This CDR3 contains 15 residues. Germline CDR1 and CDR2: SGHRS and YFSETQ. The J segment lost 3 bases and the V segment lost 0 bases, leaving 4 bases of the junction unmatched.

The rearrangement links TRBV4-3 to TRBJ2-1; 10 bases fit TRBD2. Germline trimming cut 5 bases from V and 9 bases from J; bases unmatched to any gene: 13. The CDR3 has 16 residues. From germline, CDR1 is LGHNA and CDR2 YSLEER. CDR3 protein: CASSTLAGGRESEQFF. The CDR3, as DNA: TGCGCCAGCAGCACCTTAGCGGGGGGCCGAGAGAGTGAGCAGTTCTTC.

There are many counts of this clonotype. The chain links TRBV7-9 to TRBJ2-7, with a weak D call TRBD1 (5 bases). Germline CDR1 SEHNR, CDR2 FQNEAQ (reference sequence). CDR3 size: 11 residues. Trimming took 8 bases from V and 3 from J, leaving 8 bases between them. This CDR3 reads CASQQGYEQYF. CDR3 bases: TGTGCCAGCCAGCAGGGCTACGAGCAGTACTTC. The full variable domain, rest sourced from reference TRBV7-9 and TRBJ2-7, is DTGVSQNPRHKITKRGQNVTFRCDPISEHNRLYWYRQTLGQGPEFLTYFQNEAQLEKSRLLSDRFSAERPKGSFSTLEIQRTEQGDSAMYLCASQQGYEQYFGPGTRLTVT.

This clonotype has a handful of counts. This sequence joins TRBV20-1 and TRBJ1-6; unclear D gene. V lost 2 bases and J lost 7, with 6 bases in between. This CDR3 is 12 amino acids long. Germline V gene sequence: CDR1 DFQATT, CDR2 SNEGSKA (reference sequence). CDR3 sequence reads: CSARPLNSPLHF. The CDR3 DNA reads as TGCAGTGCTAGACCTCTAAATTCACCCCTCCACTTT.

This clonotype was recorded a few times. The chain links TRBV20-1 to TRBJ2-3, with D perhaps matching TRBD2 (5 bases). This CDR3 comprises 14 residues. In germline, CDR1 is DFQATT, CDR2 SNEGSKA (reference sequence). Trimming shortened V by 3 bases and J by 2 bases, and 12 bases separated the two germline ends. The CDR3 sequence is CSASPVLDTDTQYF. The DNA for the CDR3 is TGCAGTGCTAGTCCGGTACTAGACACAGATACGCAGTATTTT.